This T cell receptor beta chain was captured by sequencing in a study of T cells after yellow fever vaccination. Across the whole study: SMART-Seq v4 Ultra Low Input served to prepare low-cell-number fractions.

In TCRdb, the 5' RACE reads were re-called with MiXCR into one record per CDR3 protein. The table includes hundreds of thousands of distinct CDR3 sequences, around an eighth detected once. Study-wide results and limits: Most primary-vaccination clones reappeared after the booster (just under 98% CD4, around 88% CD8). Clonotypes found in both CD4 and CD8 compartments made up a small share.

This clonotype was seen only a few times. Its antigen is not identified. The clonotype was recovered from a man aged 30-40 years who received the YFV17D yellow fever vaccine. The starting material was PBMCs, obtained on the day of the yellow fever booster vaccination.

CDR3 protein: CAISPDKTGEWENIQYF. The DNA for the CDR3 is TGTGCCATCAGTCCAGATAAAACGGGAGAATGGGAAAACATTCAGTACTTC. The chain combines TRBV10-3 with TRBJ2-4, with D tentatively TRBD2 (6 bases). The CDR3 is 17 amino acids. Germline CDR1 reads ENHRY; CDR2 reads SYGVKD. Trimming took 5 bases from V and 5 from J, leaving 22 bases between them.